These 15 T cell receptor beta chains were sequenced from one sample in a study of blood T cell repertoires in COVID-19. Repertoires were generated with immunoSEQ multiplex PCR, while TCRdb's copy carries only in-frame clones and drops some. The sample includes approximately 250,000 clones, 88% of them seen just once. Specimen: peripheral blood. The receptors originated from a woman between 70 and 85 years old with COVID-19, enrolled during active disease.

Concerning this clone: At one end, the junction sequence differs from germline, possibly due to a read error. CDR3 nucleotide sequence: TGCGCCAGCAGCCAAGTACGAATTAGCGGGAGGGTCCCAGATGCGCAGTATTTT. Translated, it gives CASSQVRISGRVPDAQYF. The gene calls are TRBV4-1 and TRBJ2-3; TRBD2 matches at 11 bases. This CDR3 spans 18 amino acids. Germline loops: CDR1 MGHRA, CDR2 YSYEKL.

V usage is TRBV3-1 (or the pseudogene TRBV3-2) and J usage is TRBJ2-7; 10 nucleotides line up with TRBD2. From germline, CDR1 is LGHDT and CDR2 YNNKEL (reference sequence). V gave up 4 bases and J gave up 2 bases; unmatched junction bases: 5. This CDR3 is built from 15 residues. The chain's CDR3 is CASSRQTSGPYEQYF. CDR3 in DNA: TGTGCCAGCAGCCGCCAGACTAGCGGGCCCTACGAGCAGTACTTC.

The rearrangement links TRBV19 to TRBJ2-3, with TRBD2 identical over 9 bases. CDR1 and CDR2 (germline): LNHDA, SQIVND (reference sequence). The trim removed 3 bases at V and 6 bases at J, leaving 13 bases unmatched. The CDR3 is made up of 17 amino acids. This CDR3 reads CASSIILVGLAPDTQYF. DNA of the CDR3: TGTGCCAGTAGTATTATCTTGGTGGGACTAGCCCCCGATACGCAGTATTTT.

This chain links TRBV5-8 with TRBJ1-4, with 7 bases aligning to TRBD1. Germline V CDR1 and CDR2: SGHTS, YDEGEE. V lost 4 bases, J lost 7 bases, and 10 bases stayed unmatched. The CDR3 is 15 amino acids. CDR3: CASSPPGQRSEKLFF. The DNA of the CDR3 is TGTGCCAGCAGCCCGCCGGGACAGCGCAGTGAAAAACTGTTTTTT.

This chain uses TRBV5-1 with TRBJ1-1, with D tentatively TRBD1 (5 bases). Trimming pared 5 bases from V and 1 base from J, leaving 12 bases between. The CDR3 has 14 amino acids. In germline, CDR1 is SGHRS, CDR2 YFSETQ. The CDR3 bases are TGCGCCAGCAGTCCAGGGCCGGCGAACACTGAAGCTTTCTTT. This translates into CASSPGPANTEAFF.

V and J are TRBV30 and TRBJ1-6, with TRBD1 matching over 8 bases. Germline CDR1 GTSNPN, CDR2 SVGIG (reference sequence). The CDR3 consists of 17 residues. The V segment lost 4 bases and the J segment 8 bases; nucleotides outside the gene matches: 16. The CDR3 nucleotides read TGTGCCTGGATTGGCGTCTCCGGACAGGGTGCAGATTCACCCCTCCACTTT. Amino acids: CAWIGVSGQGADSPLHF.

CDR3 nucleotides: TGTGCCAGCAGTAAAGACAGGGGAGAAGGCGAGCAGTACTTC. Residues: CASSKDRGEGEQYF. The genes are TRBV7-2 and TRBJ2-7; 8 nucleotides match TRBD1. There are 14 residues in the CDR3. CDR1 is SGHTA and CDR2 is FQGNSA in the germline V gene. The V segment lost 6 bases and the J segment 6 bases; nucleotides outside the gene matches: 10. Variable domain in full (rest from reference TRBV7-2 and TRBJ2-7): GAGVSQSPSNKVTEKGKDVELRCDPISGHTALYWYRQSLGQGLEFLIYFQGNSAPDKSGLPSDRFSAERTGGSVSTLTIQRTQQEDSAVYLCASSKDRGEGEQYFGPGTRLTVT.

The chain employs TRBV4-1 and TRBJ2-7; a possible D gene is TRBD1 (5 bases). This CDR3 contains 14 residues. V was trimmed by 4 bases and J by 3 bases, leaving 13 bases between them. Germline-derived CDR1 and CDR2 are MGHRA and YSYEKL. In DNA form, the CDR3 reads TGCGCCAGCAGCCGGGCCACAGGTCTCTACGAGCAGTACTTC. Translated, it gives CASSRATGLYEQYF.

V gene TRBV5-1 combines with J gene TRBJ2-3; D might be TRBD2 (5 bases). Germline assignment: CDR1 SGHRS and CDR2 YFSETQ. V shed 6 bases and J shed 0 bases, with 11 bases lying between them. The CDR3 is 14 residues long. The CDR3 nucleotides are TGCGCCAGCAACTCGAGGACTAGCACAGATACGCAGTATTTT. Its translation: CASNSRTSTDTQYF.

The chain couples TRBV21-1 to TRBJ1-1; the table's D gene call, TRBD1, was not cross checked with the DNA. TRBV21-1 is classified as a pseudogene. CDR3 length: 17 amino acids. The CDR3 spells CASSRDRGESMNTEAFF. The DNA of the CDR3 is TGTGCCAGCAGCAGGGACAGGGGAGAATCTATGAACACTGAAGCTTTCTTT.

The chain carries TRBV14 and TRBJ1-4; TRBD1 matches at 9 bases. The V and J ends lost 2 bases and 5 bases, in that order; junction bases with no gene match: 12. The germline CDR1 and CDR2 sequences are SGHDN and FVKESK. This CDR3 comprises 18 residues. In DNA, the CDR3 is TGTGCCAGCAGCCAACGGACAGGGGATCGACCCATAAATGAAAAACTGTTTTTT. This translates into CASSQRTGDRPINEKLFF.

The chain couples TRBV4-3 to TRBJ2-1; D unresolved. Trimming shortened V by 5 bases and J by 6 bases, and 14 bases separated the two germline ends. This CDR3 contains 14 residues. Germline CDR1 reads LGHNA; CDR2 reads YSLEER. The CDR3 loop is CASSTPTLPNEQFF. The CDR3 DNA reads TGCGCCAGCAGCACACCGACACTCCCCAATGAGCAGTTCTTC.

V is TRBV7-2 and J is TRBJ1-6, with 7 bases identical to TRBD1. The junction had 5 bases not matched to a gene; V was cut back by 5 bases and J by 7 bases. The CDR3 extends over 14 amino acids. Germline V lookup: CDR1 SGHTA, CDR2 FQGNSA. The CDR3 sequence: CASSGGQPNSPLHF. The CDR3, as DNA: TGTGCCAGCAGCGGGGGACAGCCCAATTCACCCCTCCACTTT. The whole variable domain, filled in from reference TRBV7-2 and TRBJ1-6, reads GAGVSQSPSNKVTEKGKDVELRCDPISGHTALYWYRQSLGQGLEFLIYFQGNSAPDKSGLPSDRFSAERTGGSVSTLTIQRTQQEDSAVYLCASSGGQPNSPLHFGNGTRLTVT.

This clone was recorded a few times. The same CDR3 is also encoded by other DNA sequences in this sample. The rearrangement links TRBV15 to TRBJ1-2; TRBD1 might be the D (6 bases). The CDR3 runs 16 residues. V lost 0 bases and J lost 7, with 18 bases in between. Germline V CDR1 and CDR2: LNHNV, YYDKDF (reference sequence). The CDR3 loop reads CATSRDLSSTGSGYTF. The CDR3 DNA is TGTGCCACCAGCAGAGATCTGTCTTCGACAGGTAGTGGCTACACCTTC.

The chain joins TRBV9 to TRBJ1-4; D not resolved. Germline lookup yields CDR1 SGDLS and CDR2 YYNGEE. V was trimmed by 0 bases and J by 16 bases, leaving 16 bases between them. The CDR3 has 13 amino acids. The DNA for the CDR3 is TGTGCCAGCAGCGTAGAGGCCGACACGGCGCGGTTTTTT. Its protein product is CASSVEADTARFF.